A selection of T cell receptor beta chains follows, all from one sample in a study of beta chain features in type 1 diabetes. TCRdb keeps only in-frame clones here, not all; method: immunoSEQ multiplex PCR. The data contain fewer than 200,000 clones, approximately 8.1% of them singletons. The material sequenced was central memory CD4+ T cells from blood. These receptors were obtained from a man between 18 and 35 years old in good health. The CDR3 runs from the conserved cysteine through the conserved F or W. The order of the fields is D gene, J gene, clone size, V gene, CDR3 protein, CDR3 DNA. A D gene is named only where the DNA matches it firmly. Size values are once, few and many counts, or a class for expanded clones, and some rows have none.

d_call: -
j_call: TRBJ2-5
clone_size: -
v_call: TRBV7-9
cdr3_aa: CASSLGNLGETQYF
cdr3_nt: TGTGCCAGCAGCTTAGGAAACCTCGGTGAGACCCAGTACTTC

d_call: TRBD2
j_call: TRBJ2-1
clone_size: many
v_call: TRBV7-3
cdr3_aa: CASSPTGGSSYNEQFF
cdr3_nt: TGTGCCAGCAGCCCGACCGGCGGGAGCTCCTACAATGAGCAGTTCTTC

d_call: -
j_call: TRBJ2-2
clone_size: many
v_call: TRBV25-1
cdr3_aa: CASSINRVTGELFF
cdr3_nt: TGTGCCAGCAGTATCAACAGGGTCACCGGGGAGCTGTTTTTT

d_call: TRBD2
j_call: TRBJ2-1
clone_size: -
v_call: TRBV29-1
cdr3_aa: CSVEVWGGAAYNEQFF
cdr3_nt: TGCAGCGTTGAAGTCTGGGGAGGGGCCGCCTACAATGAGCAGTTCTTC

d_call: TRBD2
j_call: TRBJ2-1
clone_size: few
v_call: TRBV19
cdr3_aa: CASRTPGTSGNNEQFF
cdr3_nt: TGTGCCAGTAGGACACCCGGGACTAGCGGGAACAATGAGCAGTTCTTC

d_call: TRBD1
j_call: TRBJ2-7
clone_size: few
v_call: TRBV10-3
cdr3_aa: CAISSPGTGYYEQYF
cdr3_nt: TGTGCCATCAGTTCTCCCGGGACAGGGTACTACGAGCAGTACTTC

d_call: -
j_call: TRBJ2-5
clone_size: -
v_call: TRBV7-2
cdr3_aa: CASSLARGETQYF
cdr3_nt: TGTGCCAGCAGCTTAGCCAGGGGAGAGACCCAGTACTTC

d_call: -
j_call: TRBJ2-7
clone_size: many
v_call: TRBV4-3
cdr3_aa: CASSQDRAGYEQYF
cdr3_nt: TGCGCCAGCAGCCAAGACAGGGCAGGCTACGAGCAGTACTTC

d_call: TRBD2
j_call: TRBJ2-2
clone_size: many
v_call: TRBV7-3
cdr3_aa: CASGLAGIGELFF
cdr3_nt: TGTGCCAGCGGACTAGCGGGAATCGGGGAGCTGTTTTTT

d_call: TRBD2
j_call: TRBJ2-1
clone_size: many
v_call: TRBV30
cdr3_aa: CAWELQLAGRREQFF
cdr3_nt: TGTGCCTGGGAGCTCCAACTAGCGGGGAGACGTGAGCAGTTCTTC

d_call: -
j_call: TRBJ1-5
clone_size: -
v_call: TRBV11-2
cdr3_aa: CASSLGSGDQPQHF
cdr3_nt: TGTGCCAGCAGCTTGGGCTCAGGGGATCAGCCCCAGCATTTT

d_call: -
j_call: TRBJ2-3
clone_size: -
v_call: TRBV28
cdr3_aa: CASSINTDTQYF
cdr3_nt: TGTGCCAGCAGTATCAACACAGATACGCAGTATTTT

d_call: TRBD1
j_call: TRBJ2-5
clone_size: many
v_call: TRBV7-3
cdr3_aa: CASSQGAGETQYF
cdr3_nt: TGTGCCAGCAGCCAGGGGGCTGGTGAGACCCAGTACTTC

d_call: TRBD2
j_call: TRBJ2-1
clone_size: few
v_call: TRBV23-1
cdr3_aa: CASSQSSREVYCCSYNEQFF
cdr3_nt: TGCGCCAGCAGTCAATCGTCGCGGGAGGTCTATTGTTGCTCCTACAATGAGCAGTTCTTC

d_call: TRBD2
j_call: TRBJ2-5
clone_size: many
v_call: TRBV15
cdr3_aa: CATSREIGAGAGETQYF
cdr3_nt: TGTGCCACCAGCAGAGAGATCGGAGCGGGAGCTGGAGAGACCCAGTACTTC

d_call: TRBD1
j_call: TRBJ2-7
clone_size: -
v_call: TRBV5-1
cdr3_aa: CASSPWTGDPEQYF
cdr3_nt: TGCGCCAGCAGCCCATGGACAGGGGATCCCGAGCAGTACTTC

d_call: -
j_call: TRBJ1-1
clone_size: few
v_call: TRBV28
cdr3_aa: CASSWRTEAFF
cdr3_nt: TGTGCCAGCAGTTGGAGGACTGAAGCTTTCTTT

d_call: -
j_call: TRBJ2-2
clone_size: -
v_call: TRBV4-2
cdr3_aa: CASSQVGLLARAGELFF
cdr3_nt: TGTGCCAGCAGCCAAGTTGGCCTGCTAGCGCGGGCCGGGGAGCTGTTTTTT

d_call: TRBD2
j_call: TRBJ2-7
clone_size: -
v_call: TRBV5-8
cdr3_aa: CASSRGAGGLRNEQYF
cdr3_nt: TGTGCCAGCAGCCGGGGAGCGGGGGGCCTCCGGAACGAGCAGTACTTC

d_call: -
j_call: TRBJ1-2
clone_size: few
v_call: TRBV9
cdr3_aa: CASSVKQGTGYTF
cdr3_nt: TGTGCCAGCAGCGTAAAACAGGGAACTGGCTACACCTTC

d_call: TRBD1
j_call: TRBJ1-3
clone_size: few
v_call: TRBV9
cdr3_aa: CASSAGQGINTIYF
cdr3_nt: TGTGCCAGCAGCGCCGGACAGGGGATAAACACCATATATTTT

d_call: TRBD2
j_call: TRBJ2-4
clone_size: -
v_call: TRBV7-2
cdr3_aa: CASSSAGARTTFQYF
cdr3_nt: TGTGCCAGCAGCTCAGCGGGGGCGAGGACGACTTTTCAGTACTTC

d_call: TRBD2
j_call: TRBJ2-1
clone_size: many
v_call: TRBV4-1
cdr3_aa: CASSQFNSGRAYNEQFF
cdr3_nt: TGCGCCAGCAGCCAGTTCAATAGCGGGAGGGCCTACAATGAGCAGTTCTTC

d_call: TRBD1
j_call: TRBJ2-7
clone_size: -
v_call: TRBV28
cdr3_aa: CASHGTGVYEQYF
cdr3_nt: TGTGCCAGCCACGGGACAGGGGTCTACGAGCAGTACTTC

d_call: TRBD1
j_call: TRBJ2-7
clone_size: many
v_call: TRBV28
cdr3_aa: CASSPRQGNDEQYF
cdr3_nt: TGTGCCAGCAGCCCACGACAGGGAAATGACGAGCAGTACTTC

d_call: TRBD1
j_call: TRBJ2-5
clone_size: -
v_call: TRBV19
cdr3_aa: CASSIGQAEVTQYF
cdr3_nt: TGTGCCAGTAGTATCGGACAGGCTGAAGTGACCCAGTACTTC

d_call: -
j_call: TRBJ2-1
clone_size: few
v_call: TRBV5-6
cdr3_aa: CASSRVTLNYNEQFF
cdr3_nt: TGTGCCAGCAGCCGAGTTACTCTAAACTACAATGAGCAGTTCTTC

d_call: -
j_call: TRBJ2-2
clone_size: -
v_call: TRBV30
cdr3_aa: CAWSVQGGRLDTGELFF
cdr3_nt: TGTGCCTGGAGTGTACAGGGGGGGCGCTTGGACACCGGGGAGCTGTTTTTT

d_call: -
j_call: TRBJ1-1
clone_size: few
v_call: TRBV4-3
cdr3_aa: CASSQELRAEAFF
cdr3_nt: TGCGCCAGCAGCCAAGAGTTGAGGGCTGAAGCTTTCTTT

d_call: -
j_call: TRBJ2-1
clone_size: few
v_call: TRBV7-2
cdr3_aa: CASSRSASSYNEQFF
cdr3_nt: TGTGCCAGCAGCCGTAGCGCGAGCTCCTACAATGAGCAGTTCTTC

d_call: -
j_call: TRBJ1-2
clone_size: -
v_call: TRBV7-2
cdr3_aa: CASSQQVDISYTF
cdr3_nt: TGTGCCAGCAGCCAACAGGTTGATATTAGCTACACCTTC

d_call: -
j_call: TRBJ1-1
clone_size: -
v_call: TRBV5-4
cdr3_aa: CASSFKQNTEAFF
cdr3_nt: TGTGCCAGCAGCTTTAAACAGAACACTGAAGCTTTCTTT

d_call: -
j_call: TRBJ2-5
clone_size: few
v_call: TRBV7-7
cdr3_aa: CASSLNWEETQYF
cdr3_nt: TGTGCTAGCAGCTTAAATTGGGAGGAGACCCAGTACTTC

d_call: -
j_call: TRBJ2-5
clone_size: -
v_call: TRBV15
cdr3_aa: CATSRDHGRQETQYF
cdr3_nt: TGTGCCACCAGCAGAGATCATGGTAGACAAGAGACCCAGTACTTC

d_call: TRBD2
j_call: TRBJ2-3
clone_size: few
v_call: TRBV7-3
cdr3_aa: CASSSSGLAGGTDTQYF
cdr3_nt: TGTGCCAGCAGCTCTTCTGGACTAGCGGGGGGCACAGATACGCAGTATTTT

d_call: -
j_call: TRBJ1-5
clone_size: few
v_call: TRBV6-5
cdr3_aa: CASRRVQGGNQPQHF
cdr3_nt: TGTGCCAGCAGGAGGGTACAGGGTGGCAATCAGCCCCAGCATTTT